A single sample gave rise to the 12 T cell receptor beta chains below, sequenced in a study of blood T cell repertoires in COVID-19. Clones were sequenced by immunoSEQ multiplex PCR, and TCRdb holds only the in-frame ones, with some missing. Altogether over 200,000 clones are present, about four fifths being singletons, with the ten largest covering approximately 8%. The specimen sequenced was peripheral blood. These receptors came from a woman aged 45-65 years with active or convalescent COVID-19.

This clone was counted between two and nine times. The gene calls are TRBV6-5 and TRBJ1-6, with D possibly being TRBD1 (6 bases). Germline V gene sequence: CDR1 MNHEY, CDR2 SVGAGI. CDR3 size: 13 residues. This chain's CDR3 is CAAGVSRNSPLHF. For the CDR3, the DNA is TGTGCTGCAGGGGTATCGAGGAATTCACCCCTCCACTTT.

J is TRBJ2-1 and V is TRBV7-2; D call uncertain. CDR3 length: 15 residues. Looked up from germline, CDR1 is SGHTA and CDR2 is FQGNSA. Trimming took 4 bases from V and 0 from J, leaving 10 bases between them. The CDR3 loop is CASSSGSSSYNEQFF. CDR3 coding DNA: TGTGCCAGCAGCTCAGGATCGAGCTCCTACAATGAGCAGTTCTTC.

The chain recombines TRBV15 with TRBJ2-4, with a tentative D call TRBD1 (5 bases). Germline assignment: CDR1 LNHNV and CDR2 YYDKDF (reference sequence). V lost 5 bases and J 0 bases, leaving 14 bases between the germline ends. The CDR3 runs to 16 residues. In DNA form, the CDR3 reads TGTGCCACCAGCGTGGCAGGGTCGTCAGCCAAAAACATTCAGTACTTC. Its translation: CATSVAGSSAKNIQYF.

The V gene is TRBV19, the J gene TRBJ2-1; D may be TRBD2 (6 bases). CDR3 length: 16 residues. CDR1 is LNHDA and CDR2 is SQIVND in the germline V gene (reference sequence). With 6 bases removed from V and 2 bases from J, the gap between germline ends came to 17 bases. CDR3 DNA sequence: TGTGCCAGTAGATCCCCGGGGGATGGCACCTACAATGAGCAGTTCTTC. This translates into CASRSPGDGTYNEQFF.

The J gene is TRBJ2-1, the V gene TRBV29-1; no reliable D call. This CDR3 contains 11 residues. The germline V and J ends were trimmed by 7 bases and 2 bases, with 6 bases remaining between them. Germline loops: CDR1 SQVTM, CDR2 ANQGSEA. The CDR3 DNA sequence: TGCAGCGGTACAGCCTACAATGAGCAGTTCTTC. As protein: CSGTAYNEQFF.

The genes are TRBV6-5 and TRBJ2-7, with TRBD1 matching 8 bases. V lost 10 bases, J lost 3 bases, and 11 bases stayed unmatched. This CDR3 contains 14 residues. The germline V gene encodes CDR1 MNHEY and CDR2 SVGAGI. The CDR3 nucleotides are TGTGCCACCCCCCCGACAGGGGCCTTCTACGAGCAGTACTTC. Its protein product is CATPPTGAFYEQYF.

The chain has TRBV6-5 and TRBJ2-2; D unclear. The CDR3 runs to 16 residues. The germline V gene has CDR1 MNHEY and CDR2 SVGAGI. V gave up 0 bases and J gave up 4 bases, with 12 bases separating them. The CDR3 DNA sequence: TGTGCCAGCAGTTACTCGATTCGGGTACGCACCGGGGAGCTGTTTTTT. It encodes CASSYSIRVRTGELFF.

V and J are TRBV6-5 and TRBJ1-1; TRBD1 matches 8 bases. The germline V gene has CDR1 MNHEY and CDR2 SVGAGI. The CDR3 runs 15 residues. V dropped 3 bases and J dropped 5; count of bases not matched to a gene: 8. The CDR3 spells CASSYPQRQGTEAFF. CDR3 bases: TGTGCCAGCAGTTATCCTCAGAGACAGGGGACTGAAGCTTTCTTT.

CDR3 sequence: CATSSSRGHRETQYF. DNA of the CDR3: TGTGCCACCAGTAGCTCGCGGGGGCACCGGGAGACCCAGTACTTC. The chain joins TRBV24-1 to TRBJ2-5; a possible D gene is TRBD2 (7 bases). There are 15 residues in the CDR3. Trimming took off 6 bases at V and 5 bases at J, with 18 bases between the two ends. The germline V gene has CDR1 KGHDR and CDR2 SFDVKD.

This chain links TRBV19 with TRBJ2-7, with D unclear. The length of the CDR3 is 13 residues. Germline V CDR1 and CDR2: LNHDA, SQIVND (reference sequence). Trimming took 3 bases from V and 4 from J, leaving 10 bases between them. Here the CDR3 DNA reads TGTGCCAGTAGTATGTTGTCGTTTTACGAGCAGTACTTC. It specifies CASSMLSFYEQYF.

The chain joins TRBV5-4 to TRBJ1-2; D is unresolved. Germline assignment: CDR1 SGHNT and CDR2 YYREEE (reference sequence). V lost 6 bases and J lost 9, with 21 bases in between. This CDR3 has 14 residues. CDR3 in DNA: TGTGCCAGCACCTTCAGCAGAGGAGTAAGAAGCTACACCTTC. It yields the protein CASTFSRGVRSYTF.

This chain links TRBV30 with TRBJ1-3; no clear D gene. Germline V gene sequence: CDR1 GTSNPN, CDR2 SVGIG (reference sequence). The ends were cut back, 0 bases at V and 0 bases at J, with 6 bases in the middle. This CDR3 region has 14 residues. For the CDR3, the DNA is TGTGCCTGGAGTGTGGGGAGCTCTGGAAACACCATATATTTT. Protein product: CAWSVGSSGNTIYF.